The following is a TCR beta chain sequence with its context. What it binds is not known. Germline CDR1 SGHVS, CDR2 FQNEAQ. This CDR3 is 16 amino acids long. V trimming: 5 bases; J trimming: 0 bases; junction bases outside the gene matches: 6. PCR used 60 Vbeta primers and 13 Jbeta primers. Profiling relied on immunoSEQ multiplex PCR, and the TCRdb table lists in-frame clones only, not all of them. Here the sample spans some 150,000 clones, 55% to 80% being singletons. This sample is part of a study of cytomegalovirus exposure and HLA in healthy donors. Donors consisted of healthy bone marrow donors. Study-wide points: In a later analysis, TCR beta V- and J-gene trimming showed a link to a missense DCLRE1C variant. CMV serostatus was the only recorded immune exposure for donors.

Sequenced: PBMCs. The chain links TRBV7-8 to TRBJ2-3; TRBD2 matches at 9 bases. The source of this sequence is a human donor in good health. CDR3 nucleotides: TGTGCCAGCAGCCTAAGACTAGCGGAAAGCACAGATACGCAGTATTTT. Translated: CASSLRLAESTDTQYF. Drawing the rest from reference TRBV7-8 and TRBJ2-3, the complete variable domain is GAGVSQSPRYKVAKRGQDVALRCDPISGHVSLFWYQQALGQGPEFLTYFQNEAQLDKSGLPSDRFFAERPEGSVSTLKIQRTQQEDSAVYLCASSLRLAESTDTQYFGPGTRLTVL.